The 20 T cell receptor beta chains presented below share a single source sample, sequenced in a study of T cell responses to AZD1222 COVID-19 vaccine. TCRdb's table, derived via immunoSEQ multiplex PCR, lists solely in-frame clones and lacks some. In the table there are around 95,000 clones, less than 90% of which are singletons. Here the sequenced sample was peripheral blood, taken on day 0 of AZD1222 vaccination. The receptors derive from an adult in good health.

This chain joins TRBV28 and TRBJ2-7; TRBD1 matches 8 bases. Germline V gene lookup returns CDR1 MDHEN and CDR2 SYDVKM. V shed 6 bases and J 4 bases; nucleotides not matched to a gene: 14. The CDR3 is made up of 16 amino acids. CDR3 nucleotides: TGTGCCAGCAGCCGCGCCGCTCGGGACAGGCAATACGAGCAGTACTTC. This sequence encodes CASSRAARDRQYEQYF.

This chain links TRBV6-2 or TRBV6-3 with TRBJ2-7; D call uncertain. The germline V and J ends were trimmed by 0 bases and 7 bases, with 13 bases remaining between them. Germline V gene lookup returns CDR1 MNHEY and CDR2 SVGEGT. This CDR3 spans 14 amino acids. The CDR3 is CASSYSIEAREQYF. Here the CDR3 DNA reads TGTGCCAGCAGTTACTCCATAGAGGCGAGGGAGCAGTACTTC.

The chain combines TRBV6-2 or TRBV6-3 with TRBJ2-2, with TRBD2 matching over 10 bases. Germline V gene data show CDR1 as MNHEY and CDR2 as SVGEGT. This CDR3 region has 15 residues. The trim removed 5 bases at V and 4 bases at J, leaving 4 bases unmatched. The CDR3 loop is CASSPSGGGTGELFF. The DNA of the CDR3 is TGTGCCAGCAGTCCCAGCGGGGGGGGCACCGGGGAGCTGTTTTTT.

The rearrangement links TRBV6-6 to TRBJ2-1; possibly TRBD2 for D (5 bases). Germline-derived CDR1 and CDR2 are MNHNY and SVGAGI (reference sequence). With 4 bases removed from V and 10 bases from J, the gap between germline ends came to 8 bases. The CDR3 is made up of 11 amino acids. The CDR3 DNA reads TGTGCCAGCAGTTCCCGGAGGGAGCAGTTCTTC. Translating gives CASSSRREQFF.

The CDR3 spells CASSQTGRDAFF. The CDR3 DNA follows: TGTGCCAGCAGCCAAACAGGGAGAGACGCTTTCTTT. The rearrangement uses TRBV14 and TRBJ1-1; possibly TRBD1 for D (6 bases). V lost 2 bases and J lost 11, with 12 bases in between. CDR3 length: 12 amino acids. Germline CDR1 is SGHDN and CDR2 is FVKESK.

The chain uses TRBV7-8 and TRBJ2-1; TRBD2 is a possible D gene (5 bases). The CDR3 runs 14 residues. V was shortened by 2 bases and J by 2 bases, with 7 bases between the two germline ends. The germline CDR1 and CDR2 sequences are SGHVS and FQNEAQ. DNA for the CDR3: TGTGCCAGCAGCTTACCTAGCACCTACAATGAGCAGTTCTTC. It codes for CASSLPSTYNEQFF.

This clone was observed a few times. The V gene is TRBV7-6, the J gene TRBJ2-7; possibly TRBD2 for D (5 bases). Germline CDR1 and CDR2: SGHVS and FNYEAQ. The ends were cut back, 5 bases at V and 4 bases at J, with 18 bases in the middle. The CDR3 totals 15 residues. Written as DNA, the CDR3 is TGTGCCAGCAGCCCTACTACGGGTAGCGTATACGAGCAGTACTTC. Translation: CASSPTTGSVYEQYF.

The V gene is TRBV6-2 or TRBV6-3, the J gene TRBJ2-5; TRBD2 might be the D (6 bases). Trimming left V 6 bases short and J 0 bases short, with 20 bases between. CDR3 length: 17 residues. CDR1 and CDR2 (germline): MNHEY, SVGEGT. For the CDR3, the DNA is TGTGCCAGCAGCTTCCACCGGGAGCGCGACTACCAAGAGACCCAGTACTTC. This sequence encodes CASSFHRERDYQETQYF.

The V call is TRBV30, the J call TRBJ1-1; no definite D call. Trimming pared 0 bases from V and 1 base from J, leaving 18 bases between. There are 17 residues in the CDR3. Looked up from germline, CDR1 is GTSNPN and CDR2 is SVGIG (reference sequence). The CDR3 region is CAWSVLNRRWTNTEAFF. CDR3 DNA: TGTGCCTGGAGTGTACTAAACAGAAGGTGGACGAACACTGAAGCTTTCTTT. The entire variable domain, with the rest obtained from reference TRBV30 and TRBJ1-1, is as follows: SQTIHQWPATLVQPVGSPLSLECTVEGTSNPNLYWYRQAAGRGLQLLFYSVGIGQISSEVPQNLSASRPQDRQFILSSKKLLLSDSGFYLCAWSVLNRRWTNTEAFFGQGTRLTVV.

DNA for the CDR3: TGTGCCAGCAGCCCCCTCGTGGGACAGGGGGCATACGAGCAGTACTTC. This sequence encodes CASSPLVGQGAYEQYF. The V gene is TRBV7-9, the J gene TRBJ2-7; TRBD1 aligns across 12 bases. This CDR3 contains 16 residues. In germline, CDR1 is SEHNR, CDR2 FQNEAQ (reference sequence). J lost 4 bases, V lost 5 bases, and 9 bases had no gene match.

J is TRBJ1-6 and V is TRBV29-1; D call uncertain. The CDR3 extends over 13 amino acids. V was trimmed by 0 bases and J by 9 bases, leaving 9 bases between them. Germline V gene lookup returns CDR1 SQVTM and CDR2 ANQGSEA. For the CDR3, the DNA is TGCAGCGTTGAAGATCAGGCGGGTTCACCCCTCCACTTT. It is translated as CSVEDQAGSPLHF.

The rearrangement uses TRBV24-1 and TRBJ2-1; 11 positions agree with TRBD1. Germline CDR1 is KGHDR and CDR2 is SFDVKD. With V trimmed by 6 bases and J by 6 bases, 6 bases remained unmatched. CDR3 length: 15 residues. The CDR3 spells CATSIGTGGGNEQFF. CDR3 nucleotides: TGTGCCACCAGTATCGGGACAGGGGGTGGCAATGAGCAGTTCTTC.

J is TRBJ2-7 and V is TRBV28; TRBD2 aligns across 11 bases. With 5 bases clipped from V and 5 bases from J, the junction kept 11 bases outside the gene matches. The CDR3 length is 16 residues. Germline V gene sequence: CDR1 MDHEN, CDR2 SYDVKM. DNA for the CDR3: TGTGCCAGCAGTCCTCTACTAGCGGGAGTCGAGAACGAGCAGTACTTC. As protein: CASSPLLAGVENEQYF.

This chain joins TRBV29-1 and TRBJ1-1, with TRBD1 identical over 7 bases. Germline-derived CDR1 and CDR2 are SQVTM and ANQGSEA. The CDR3 length is 11 residues. V trimming: 7 bases; J trimming: 4 bases; junction bases outside the gene matches: 3. The CDR3 coding sequence is TGCAGCGCCTGGACAGGCACTGAAGCTTTCTTT. This encodes CSAWTGTEAFF.

The chain carries TRBV28 and TRBJ2-7; weak D call: TRBD2 (5 bases). CDR1 is MDHEN and CDR2 is SYDVKM in the germline V gene. The CDR3 contains 13 residues. V lost 1 base, J lost 6 bases, and 10 bases lay in between. CDR3 loop: CASSLYPRGEQYF. CDR3 coding DNA: TGTGCCAGCAGTTTATACCCTCGGGGCGAGCAGTACTTC.

Here the CDR3 reads CAWIPGSHRGEQFF. CDR3 coding DNA: TGTGCCTGGATCCCGGGGAGTCACCGCGGTGAGCAGTTCTTC. The chain is built from TRBV30 and TRBJ2-1, with a weak D call TRBD2 (5 bases). This CDR3 comprises 14 residues. The germline CDR1 and CDR2 sequences are GTSNPN and SVGIG (reference sequence). V gave up 4 bases and J gave up 9 bases, with 19 bases separating them.

This clone came up once. The V and J genes are TRBV27 and TRBJ2-7; D not resolved. V shed 3 bases and J shed 4 bases, with 10 bases lying between them. CDR1 and CDR2 (germline): MNHEY, SMNVEV (reference sequence). This CDR3 is built from 13 residues. The CDR3 coding sequence is TGTGCCAGCAGTTTCGACGCCCGATACGAGCAGTACTTC. Residues: CASSFDARYEQYF.

The rearrangement joins TRBV4-3 to TRBJ2-6; D remains ambiguous. This CDR3 region has 15 residues. The V gene's germline CDR1 is LGHNA and CDR2 YSLEER. Trimming took off 4 bases at V and 4 bases at J, with 11 bases between the two ends. The CDR3: CASSRALWGANVLTF. The CDR3 region has the DNA TGCGCCAGCAGCCGAGCCCTATGGGGGGCCAACGTCCTGACTTTC.

This clone was observed a handful of times. Here the CDR3 reads CASSPRDRGSNQPQHF. CDR3 coding DNA: TGTGCCAGCAGCCCGAGGGACAGGGGATCCAATCAGCCCCAGCATTTT. The rearrangement links TRBV7-8 to TRBJ1-5, with 10 bases fitting TRBD1. The CDR3 is 16 residues long. The V gene end was trimmed by 5 bases and the J gene end by 3 bases; junction bases not matched to a gene: 7. Germline CDR1 is SGHVS and CDR2 is FQNEAQ.

The chain employs TRBV14 and TRBJ1-2; unclear D gene. Germline V gene lookup returns CDR1 SGHDN and CDR2 FVKESK. This CDR3 comprises 13 residues. Trimming removed 0 bases at V and 4 bases at J, with 6 bases between. As DNA, the CDR3 is TGTGCCAGCAGCCAAGATAACACCTATGGCTACACCTTC. Translated, it gives CASSQDNTYGYTF.